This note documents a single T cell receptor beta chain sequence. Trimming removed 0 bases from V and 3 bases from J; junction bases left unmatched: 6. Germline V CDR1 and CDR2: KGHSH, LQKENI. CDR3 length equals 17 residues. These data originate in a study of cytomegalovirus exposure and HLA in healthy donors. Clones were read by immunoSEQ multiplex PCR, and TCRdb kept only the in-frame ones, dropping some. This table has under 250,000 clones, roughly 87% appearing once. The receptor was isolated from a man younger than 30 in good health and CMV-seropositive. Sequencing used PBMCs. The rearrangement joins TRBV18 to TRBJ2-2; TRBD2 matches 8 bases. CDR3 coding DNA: TGTGCCAGCTCACCACCTAGCGGGACTATCGACACCGGGGAGCTGTTTTTT. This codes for CASSPPSGTIDTGELFF.